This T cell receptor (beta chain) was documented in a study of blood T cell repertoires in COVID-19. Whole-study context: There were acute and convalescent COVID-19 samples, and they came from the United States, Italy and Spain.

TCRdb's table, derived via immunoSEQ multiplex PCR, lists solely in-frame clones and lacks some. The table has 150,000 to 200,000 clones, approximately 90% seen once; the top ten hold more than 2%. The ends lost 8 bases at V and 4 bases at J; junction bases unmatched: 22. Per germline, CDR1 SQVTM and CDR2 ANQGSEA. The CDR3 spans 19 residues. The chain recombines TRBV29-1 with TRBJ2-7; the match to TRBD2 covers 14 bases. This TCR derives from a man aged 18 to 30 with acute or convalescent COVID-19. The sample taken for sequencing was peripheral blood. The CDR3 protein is CSFLKGGTSGSTPSYEQYF. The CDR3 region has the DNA TGCAGCTTCCTCAAAGGGGGGACTAGCGGGAGTACCCCCTCTTACGAGCAGTACTTC.